The 24 T cell receptor beta chains presented below share a single source sample, sequenced in a study of blood T cells in healthy people across ages. Primers used in a second PCR of about 6 to 11 cycles were a sample-barcoded 5' primer and a J-beta primer mix. One entry per CDR3 protein results from TCRdb running MiXCR on the 5' RACE reads. Of approximately 810,000 distinct CDR3 sequences listed, 30% to 45% are singletons. The sequenced sample consisted of blood. The receptors derive from a man younger than 35 in good health.

This clonotype was detected a few times. The chain is built from TRBV24-1 and TRBJ2-1; the D gene is possibly TRBD2 (5 bases). CDR1 and CDR2 from the germline V gene are KGHDR and SFDVKD. The germline V and J ends were trimmed by 2 bases and 4 bases, with 14 bases remaining between them. The CDR3 is 16 residues long. CDR3 amino acids: CATSDSAEQRYNEQFF. The CDR3, as DNA: TGTGCCACCAGTGATTCAGCGGAGCAGAGATACAATGAGCAGTTCTTC.

This clonotype occurred many times. The chain combines TRBV12-3 or TRBV12-4 with TRBJ1-2; D unclear. V dropped 1 base and J dropped 8 bases, with 11 bases sitting between them. The CDR3 spans 13 residues. CDR3 nucleotides: TGTGCCAGCAGTTTAGTCAGTTTGCTGGGCTACACCTTC. This gives the protein CASSLVSLLGYTF.

The V and J genes are TRBV5-1 and TRBJ1-4, with 9 bases that match TRBD1. V trimming: 0 bases; J trimming: 8 bases; junction bases outside the gene matches: 5. The germline V gene encodes CDR1 SGHRS and CDR2 YFSETQ. The CDR3 has 15 amino acids. CDR3 loop: CASSLVLGQGEKLFF. DNA of the CDR3: TGCGCCAGCAGCTTGGTTTTAGGACAGGGGGAAAAACTGTTTTTT. The entire variable domain, with the rest obtained from reference TRBV5-1 and TRBJ1-4, is as follows: KAGVTQTPRYLIKTRGQQVTLSCSPISGHRSVSWYQQTPGQGLQFLFEYFSETQRNKGNFPGRFSGRQFSNSRSEMNVSTLELGDSALYLCASSLVLGQGEKLFFGSGTQLSVL.

This clonotype was observed a handful of times. This rearrangement joins TRBV20-1 to TRBJ1-1; no definite D call. CDR3 length: 13 amino acids. The V end lost 5 bases, the J end lost 0 bases, and 10 bases lay between the germline ends. The germline CDR1 and CDR2 sequences are DFQATT and SNEGSKA (reference sequence). CDR3 protein: CSAFGVLNTEAFF. As DNA, the CDR3 is TGCAGTGCTTTTGGGGTCTTGAACACTGAAGCTTTCTTT.

With respect to this clonotype: One junction end does not reproduce the germline sequence, and a read error may be involved. The CDR3 loop is CAGSRARVDGYTF. The CDR3 region has the DNA TGTGCCGGCAGCAGGGCCAGAGTGGATGGCTACACCTTC. The chain carries TRBV6-2 or TRBV6-3 and TRBJ1-2; D perhaps matches TRBD1 (5 bases). The germline V gene encodes CDR1 MNHEY and CDR2 SVGEGT. The CDR3 sequence is 13 residues long.

This clonotype showed up just once. V is TRBV2 and J is TRBJ1-5; 9 bases align to TRBD1. Germline-derived CDR1 and CDR2 are SNHLY and FYNNEI. This CDR3 is built from 15 residues. With 3 bases clipped from V and 4 bases from J, the junction kept 4 bases outside the gene matches. As DNA, the CDR3 is TGTGCCAGCAGTGATGCGGGACAGGGTAATCAGCCCCAGCATTTT. Translating it yields CASSDAGQGNQPQHF.

For the CDR3, the DNA is TGCGCCAGCAGCCCCACGGACAGGGGAACAGGCTATGGCTACACCTTC. Its translation: CASSPTDRGTGYGYTF. The genes are TRBV4-1 and TRBJ1-2; 9 bases are shared with TRBD1. The germline V gene encodes CDR1 MGHRA and CDR2 YSYEKL. Trimming removed 4 bases from V and 4 bases from J; junction bases left unmatched: 10. The CDR3 extends over 16 amino acids.

The chain joins TRBV3-1 to TRBJ1-4, with unresolved D. In germline, CDR1 is LGHDT, CDR2 YNNKEL (reference sequence). The V end was cut by 1 base, the J end by 7 bases, with 10 bases between. The CDR3 totals 14 residues. Here the CDR3 DNA reads TGTGCCAGCAGCCAAGGAAGGGCAGCTGAAAAACTGTTTTTT. The encoded protein is CASSQGRAAEKLFF.

The gene calls are TRBV5-1 and TRBJ1-5, with D perhaps TRBD1 (5 bases). Germline assignment: CDR1 SGHRS and CDR2 YFSETQ. The CDR3 is made up of 15 amino acids. V shed 0 bases and J shed 7 bases, with 14 bases lying between them. The CDR3 DNA follows: TGCGCCAGCAGCTTGGAGGGGCTGACGGAACAGCCCCAGCATTTT. Its translation: CASSLEGLTEQPQHF. Supplemented by reference TRBV5-1 and TRBJ1-5, the full variable domain reads KAGVTQTPRYLIKTRGQQVTLSCSPISGHRSVSWYQQTPGQGLQFLFEYFSETQRNKGNFPGRFSGRQFSNSRSEMNVSTLELGDSALYLCASSLEGLTEQPQHFGDGTRLSIL.

This clonotype has only a few counts. The chain carries TRBV2 and TRBJ2-7; D might be TRBD2 (6 bases). The V gene lost 2 bases and the J gene lost 0 bases, with 14 bases spanning the gap. The CDR3 loop spans 16 amino acids. Germline lookup yields CDR1 SNHLY and CDR2 FYNNEI. The CDR3 DNA is TGTGCCAGCAGTGAACGGGAGCTACTAAGCTCCTACGAGCAGTACTTC. This translates into CASSERELLSSYEQYF.

The V and J genes are TRBV25-1 and TRBJ2-7; 8 bases agree with TRBD1. Per the germline V gene, CDR1 is MGHDK and CDR2 is SYGVNS. The CDR3 runs to 15 residues. V lost 8 bases to trimming and J lost 0 bases; unmatched junction nucleotides: 9. CDR3 in amino acids: CASGSPGQDSYEQYF. The DNA for the CDR3 is TGTGCCAGCGGGTCCCCGGGACAGGACTCCTACGAGCAGTACTTC.

The rearrangement uses TRBV6-2 or TRBV6-3 and TRBJ2-1; 7 bases line up with TRBD1. The DNA end is more similar to TRBJ2-7, so the J call may be wrong. The CDR3 length is 15 residues. Germline values: CDR1 MNHEY, CDR2 SVGEGT. The DNA of the CDR3 is TGTGCCAGCGATTACAGGGGTTTCCCCTACAATGAGCAGTACTTC. The encoded protein is CASDYRGFPYNEQYF.

V is TRBV3-1 and J is TRBJ2-7, with unresolved D. Between the trimmed V and J ends, which lost 0 bases and 7 bases, there was a span of 10 bases. The CDR3 spans 13 residues. Germline V gene data show CDR1 as LGHDT and CDR2 as YNNKEL (reference sequence). The CDR3 protein is CASSQDINNEQYF. The DNA for the CDR3 is TGTGCCAGCAGCCAAGATATCAACAATGAGCAGTACTTC.

This CDR3 is CASSPGPPGTQYF. DNA of the CDR3: TGTGCCAGCAGTCCTGGACCCCCCGGAACGCAGTATTTT. The V gene is TRBV6-2 or TRBV6-3, the J gene TRBJ2-3, with D hard to call. V lost 5 bases and J 9 bases, leaving 15 bases between the germline ends. There are 13 residues in the CDR3. Germline loops: CDR1 MNHEY, CDR2 SVGEGT.

V is TRBV9 and J is TRBJ1-2, with TRBD1 identical over 7 bases. The junction had 7 bases not matched to a gene; V was cut back by 4 bases and J by 1 base. The CDR3 extends over 15 amino acids. Germline V gene sequence: CDR1 SGDLS, CDR2 YYNGEE. In DNA form, the CDR3 reads TGTGCCAGCAGCCCCCGACAGGGTTTTAACTATGGCTACACCTTC. Its protein product is CASSPRQGFNYGYTF.

This clonotype was seen many times. V gene TRBV29-1 combines with J gene TRBJ2-4; D is perhaps TRBD1 (6 bases). The CDR3 spans 15 residues. Per germline, CDR1 SQVTM and CDR2 ANQGSEA. Trimming cost V 1 base and J 0 bases, with 10 bases left between them. The CDR3 DNA is TGCAGCGTTGAAGTACAGGGCCGAGCCAAAAACATTCAGTACTTC. Protein: CSVEVQGRAKNIQYF.

The sample holds a few counts of this clonotype. V is TRBV5-6 and J is TRBJ2-5; 7 positions agree with TRBD1. Germline V gene data show CDR1 as SGHDT and CDR2 as YYEEEE. The CDR3 runs to 15 residues. With 4 bases clipped from V and 4 bases from J, the junction kept 10 bases outside the gene matches. The DNA of the CDR3 is TGTGCCAGCAGCCCACAGGGGCGGAAAGCAGAGACCCAGTACTTC. Translating it yields CASSPQGRKAETQYF.

The J gene is TRBJ2-5, the V gene TRBV30; 7 bases map to TRBD1. The CDR3 spans 13 residues. V shed 3 bases, J shed 2 bases, and the junction held 3 bases outside the gene matches. CDR1 is GTSNPN, CDR2 SVGIG, per germline (reference sequence). CDR3 in DNA: TGTGCCTGGAGCGAGGACAGGCAAGAGACCCAGTACTTC. Protein: CAWSEDRQETQYF.

The V gene is TRBV14, the J gene TRBJ1-1; TRBD1 matches 8 bases. V lost 4 bases to trimming and J lost 3 bases; unmatched junction nucleotides: 7. Germline loops: CDR1 SGHDN, CDR2 FVKESK. This CDR3 contains 15 residues. CDR3 coding DNA: TGTGCCAGCAGCCTCTTAGACAGGGGCTACACTGAAGCTTTCTTT. This sequence encodes CASSLLDRGYTEAFF. The whole variable domain, remainder taken from reference TRBV14 and TRBJ1-1, is EAGVTQFPSHSVIEKGQTVTLRCDPISGHDNLYWYRRVMGKEIKFLLHFVKESKQDESGMPNNRFLAERTGGTYSTLKVQPAELEDSGVYFCASSLLDRGYTEAFFGQGTRLTVV.

V usage is TRBV20-1 and J usage is TRBJ1-1, with D possibly matching TRBD1 (6 bases). Germline lookup yields CDR1 DFQATT and CDR2 SNEGSKA (reference sequence). The CDR3 has 15 residues. Trimming left V 3 bases short and J 1 base short, with 15 bases between. The DNA for the CDR3 is TGCAGTGCTAGTACTACAGGGCAATCGAACACTGAAGCTTTCTTT. This gives the protein CSASTTGQSNTEAFF.

A few counts support this clonotype. The rearrangement uses TRBV6-2 or TRBV6-3 and TRBJ2-3; D is perhaps TRBD1 or TRBD2 (6 bases each). Germline assignment: CDR1 MNHEY and CDR2 SVGEGT. This CDR3 has 15 residues. The V gene lost 3 bases and the J gene lost 6 bases, with 16 bases spanning the gap. CDR3 sequence: CASSYLGGETDTQYF. The CDR3 bases are TGTGCCAGCAGTTATCTCGGGGGCGAAACGGATACGCAGTATTTT.

This chain uses TRBV7-6 with TRBJ2-1; D is unresolved. The V gene's germline CDR1 is SGHVS and CDR2 FNYEAQ. V shed 5 bases and J shed 2 bases, with 13 bases lying between them. This CDR3 has 15 residues. CDR3 region: CASSPNFGAYNEQFF. CDR3 in DNA: TGTGCCAGCAGCCCTAACTTTGGGGCCTACAATGAGCAGTTCTTC.

This clonotype was detected only a few times. The chain joins TRBV5-1 to TRBJ1-1; D is uncertain. Trimming left V 0 bases short and J 10 bases short, with 13 bases between. Germline V gene lookup returns CDR1 SGHRS and CDR2 YFSETQ. CDR3 length: 13 residues. CDR3 in amino acids: CASSLASGVGAFF. In DNA form, the CDR3 reads TGCGCCAGCAGCTTGGCGTCCGGGGTAGGAGCTTTCTTT. Full variable domain (missing parts from reference TRBV5-1 and TRBJ1-1): KAGVTQTPRYLIKTRGQQVTLSCSPISGHRSVSWYQQTPGQGLQFLFEYFSETQRNKGNFPGRFSGRQFSNSRSEMNVSTLELGDSALYLCASSLASGVGAFFGQGTRLTVV.

V gene TRBV20-1 combines with J gene TRBJ2-1; 12 bases align to TRBD2. The CDR3 spans 15 residues. Per germline, CDR1 DFQATT and CDR2 SNEGSKA (reference sequence). V shed 5 bases, J shed 2 bases, and the junction held 4 bases outside the gene matches. CDR3 DNA: TGCAGTGCTCCTAGCGGGGGGGTTCCCTACAATGAGCAGTTCTTC. Amino acids: CSAPSGGVPYNEQFF.